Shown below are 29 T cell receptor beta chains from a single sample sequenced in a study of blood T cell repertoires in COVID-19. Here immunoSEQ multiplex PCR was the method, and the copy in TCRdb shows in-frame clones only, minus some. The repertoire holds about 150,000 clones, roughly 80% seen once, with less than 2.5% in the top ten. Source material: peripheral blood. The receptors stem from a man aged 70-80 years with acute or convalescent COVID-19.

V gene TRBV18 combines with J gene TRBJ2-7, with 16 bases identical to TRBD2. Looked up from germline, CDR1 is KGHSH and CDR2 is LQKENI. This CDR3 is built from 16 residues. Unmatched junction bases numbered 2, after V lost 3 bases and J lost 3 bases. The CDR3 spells CASSPGLAGGGYEQYF. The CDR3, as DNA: TGTGCCAGCTCACCGGGACTAGCGGGAGGGGGCTACGAGCAGTACTTC.

The DNA for the CDR3 is TGTGCCAGCAATTTTGCGGTCCATCAGCCCCAGCATTTT. Translating it yields CASNFAVHQPQHF. The chain employs TRBV28 and TRBJ1-5, with D unresolved. The V and J ends lost 7 bases and 5 bases respectively, with 12 bases between them. The CDR3 has 13 amino acids. The germline V gene has CDR1 MDHEN and CDR2 SYDVKM.

CDR3 amino acids: CASKNGGDNSPLHF. In DNA form, the CDR3 reads TGCGCCAGCAAGAACGGGGGGGATAATTCACCCCTCCACTTT. The chain joins TRBV5-1 to TRBJ1-6; D possibly corresponds to TRBD1 (5 bases). This CDR3 comprises 14 residues. Trimming left V 6 bases short and J 5 bases short, with 12 bases between. Germline assignment: CDR1 SGHRS and CDR2 YFSETQ.

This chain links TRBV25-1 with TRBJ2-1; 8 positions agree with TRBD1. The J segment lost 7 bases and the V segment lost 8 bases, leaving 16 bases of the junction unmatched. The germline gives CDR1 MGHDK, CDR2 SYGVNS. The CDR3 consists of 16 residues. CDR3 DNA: TGTGCCAGCGGAGGTTTTATGCGACAGGGGAGGAATGAGCAGTTCTTC. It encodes CASGGFMRQGRNEQFF.

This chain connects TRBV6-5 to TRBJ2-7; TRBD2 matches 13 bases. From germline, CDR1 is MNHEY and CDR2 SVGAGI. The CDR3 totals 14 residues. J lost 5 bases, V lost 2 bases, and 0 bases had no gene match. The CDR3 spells CASSYTSGRDEQYF. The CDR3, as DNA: TGTGCCAGCAGTTACACTAGCGGGAGGGACGAGCAGTACTTC.

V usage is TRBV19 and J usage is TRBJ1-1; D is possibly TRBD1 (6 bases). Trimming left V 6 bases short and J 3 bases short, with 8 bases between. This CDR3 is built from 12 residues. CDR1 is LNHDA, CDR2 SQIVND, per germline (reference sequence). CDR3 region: CASSRGYTEAFF. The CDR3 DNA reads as TGTGCCAGTAGCAGGGGTTACACTGAAGCTTTCTTT.

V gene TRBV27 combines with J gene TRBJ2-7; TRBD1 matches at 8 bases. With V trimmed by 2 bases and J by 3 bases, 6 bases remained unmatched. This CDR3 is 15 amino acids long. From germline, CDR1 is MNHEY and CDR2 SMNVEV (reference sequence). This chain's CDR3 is CASSLLGTGNYEQYF. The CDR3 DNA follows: TGTGCCAGCAGTTTACTCGGGACAGGTAACTACGAGCAGTACTTC.

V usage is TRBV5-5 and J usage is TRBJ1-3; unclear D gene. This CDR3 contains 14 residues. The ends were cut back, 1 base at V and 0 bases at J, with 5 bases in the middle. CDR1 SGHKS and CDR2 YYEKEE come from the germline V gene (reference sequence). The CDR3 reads CASSLPGSGNTIYF. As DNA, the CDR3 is TGTGCCAGCAGCTTGCCAGGCTCTGGAAACACCATATATTTT.

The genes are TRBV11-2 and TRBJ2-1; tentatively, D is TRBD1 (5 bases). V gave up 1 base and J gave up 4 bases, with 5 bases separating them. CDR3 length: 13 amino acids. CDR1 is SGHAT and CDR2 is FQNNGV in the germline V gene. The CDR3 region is CASSLAGYNEQFF. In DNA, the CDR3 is TGTGCCAGCAGCTTAGCAGGGTACAATGAGCAGTTCTTC.

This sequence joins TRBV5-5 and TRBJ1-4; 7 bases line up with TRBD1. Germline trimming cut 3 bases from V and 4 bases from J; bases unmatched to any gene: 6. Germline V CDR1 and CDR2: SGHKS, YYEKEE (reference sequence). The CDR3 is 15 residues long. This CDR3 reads CASSSETGYNEKLFF. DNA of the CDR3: TGTGCCAGCAGCTCCGAGACAGGGTATAATGAAAAACTGTTTTTT.

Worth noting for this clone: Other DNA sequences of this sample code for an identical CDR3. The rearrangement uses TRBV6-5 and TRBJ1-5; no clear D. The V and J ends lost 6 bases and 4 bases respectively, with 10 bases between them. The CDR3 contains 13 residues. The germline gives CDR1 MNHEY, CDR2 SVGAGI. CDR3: CASRQGGNQPQHF. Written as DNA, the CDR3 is TGTGCCAGCAGACAAGGAGGAAATCAGCCCCAGCATTTT.

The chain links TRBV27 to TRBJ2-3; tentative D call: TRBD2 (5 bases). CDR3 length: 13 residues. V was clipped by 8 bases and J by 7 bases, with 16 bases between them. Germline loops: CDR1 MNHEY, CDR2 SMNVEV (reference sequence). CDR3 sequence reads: CASSTLLGNTQYF. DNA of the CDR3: TGTGCCAGCTCCACCTTACTAGGGAATACGCAGTATTTT.

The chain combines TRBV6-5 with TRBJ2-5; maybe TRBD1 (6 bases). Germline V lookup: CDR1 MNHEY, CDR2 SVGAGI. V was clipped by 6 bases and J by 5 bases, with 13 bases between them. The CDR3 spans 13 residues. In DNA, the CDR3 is TGTGCCAGCAGAGACACAGGGTCCGAGACCCAGTACTTC. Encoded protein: CASRDTGSETQYF.

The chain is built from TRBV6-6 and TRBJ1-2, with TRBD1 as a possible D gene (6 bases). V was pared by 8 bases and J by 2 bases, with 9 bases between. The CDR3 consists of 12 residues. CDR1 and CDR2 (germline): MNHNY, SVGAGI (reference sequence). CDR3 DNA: TGTGCCAGCTCGGACAGAAACTATGGCTACACCTTC. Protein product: CASSDRNYGYTF.

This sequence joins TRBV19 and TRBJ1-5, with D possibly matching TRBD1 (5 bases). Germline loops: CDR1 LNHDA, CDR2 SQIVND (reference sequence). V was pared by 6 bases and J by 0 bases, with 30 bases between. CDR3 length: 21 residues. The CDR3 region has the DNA TGTGCCAGTAGCCCGGGCCTCGGGGGGAGCCAAGGGCGGGGTAGCAATCAGCCCCAGCATTTT. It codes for CASSPGLGGSQGRGSNQPQHF.

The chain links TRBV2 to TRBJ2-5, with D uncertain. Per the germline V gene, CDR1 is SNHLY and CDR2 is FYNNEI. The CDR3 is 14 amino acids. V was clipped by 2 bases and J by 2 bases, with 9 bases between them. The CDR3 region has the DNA TGTGCCAGCAGTGAATGGGCAGATCAAGAGACCCAGTACTTC. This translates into CASSEWADQETQYF.

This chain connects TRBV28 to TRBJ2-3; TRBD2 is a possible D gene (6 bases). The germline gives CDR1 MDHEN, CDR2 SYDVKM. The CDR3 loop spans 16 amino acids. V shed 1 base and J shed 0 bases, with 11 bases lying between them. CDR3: CASSLLVAASTDTQYF. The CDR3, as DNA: TGTGCCAGCAGTTTATTGGTAGCGGCAAGCACAGATACGCAGTATTTT.

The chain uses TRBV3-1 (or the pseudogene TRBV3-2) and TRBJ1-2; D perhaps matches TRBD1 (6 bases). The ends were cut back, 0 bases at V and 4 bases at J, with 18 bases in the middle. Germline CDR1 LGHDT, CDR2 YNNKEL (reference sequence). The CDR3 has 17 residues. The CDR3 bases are TGTGCCAGCAGCCAAGAATGGGACACCAGGGTTGGCTATGGCTACACCTTC. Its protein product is CASSQEWDTRVGYGYTF.

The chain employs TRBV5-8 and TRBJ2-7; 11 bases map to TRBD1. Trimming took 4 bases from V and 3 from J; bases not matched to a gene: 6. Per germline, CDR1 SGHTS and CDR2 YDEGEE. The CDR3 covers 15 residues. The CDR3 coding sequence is TGTGCCAGCAGCGGACGGACAGGGGGCTACTACGAGCAGTACTTC. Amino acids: CASSGRTGGYYEQYF. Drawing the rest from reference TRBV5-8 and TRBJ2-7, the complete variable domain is EAGVTQSPTHLIKTRGQQATLRCSPISGHTSVYWYQQALGLGLQFLLWYDEGEERNRGNFPPRFSGRQFPNYSSELNVNALELEDSALYLCASSGRTGGYYEQYFGPGTRLTVT.

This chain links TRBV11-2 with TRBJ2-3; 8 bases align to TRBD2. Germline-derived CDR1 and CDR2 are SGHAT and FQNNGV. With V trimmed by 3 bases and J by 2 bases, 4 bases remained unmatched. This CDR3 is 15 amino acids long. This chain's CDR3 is CASSFRSGNTDTQYF. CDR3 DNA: TGTGCCAGCAGCTTCCGTAGCGGGAACACAGATACGCAGTATTTT. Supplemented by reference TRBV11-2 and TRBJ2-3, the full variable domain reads EAGVAQSPRYKIIEKRQSVAFWCNPISGHATLYWYQQILGQGPKLLIQFQNNGVVDDSQLPKDRFSAERLKGVDSTLKIQPAKLEDSAVYLCASSFRSGNTDTQYFGPGTRLTVL.

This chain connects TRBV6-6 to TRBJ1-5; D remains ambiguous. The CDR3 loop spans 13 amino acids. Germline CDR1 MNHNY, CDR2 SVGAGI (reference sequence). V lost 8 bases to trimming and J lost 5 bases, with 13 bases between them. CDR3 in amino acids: CASVENIYQPQHF. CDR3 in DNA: TGTGCCAGCGTTGAAAACATCTATCAGCCCCAGCATTTT.

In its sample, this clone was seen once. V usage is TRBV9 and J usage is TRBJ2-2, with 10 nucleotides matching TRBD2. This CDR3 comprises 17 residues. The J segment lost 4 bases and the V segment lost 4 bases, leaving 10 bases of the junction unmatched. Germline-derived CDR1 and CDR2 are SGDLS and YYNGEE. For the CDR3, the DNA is TGTGCCAGCAGCCCGACACCGGGACTAGCGACCACCGGGGAGCTGTTTTTT. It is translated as CASSPTPGLATTGELFF.

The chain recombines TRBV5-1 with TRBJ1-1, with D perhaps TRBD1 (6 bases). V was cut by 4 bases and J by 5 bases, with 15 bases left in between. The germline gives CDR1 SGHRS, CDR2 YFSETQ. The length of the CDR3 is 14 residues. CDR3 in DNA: TGCGCCAGCAGCCCGGGAGGGGGGGAAACTGAAGCTTTCTTT. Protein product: CASSPGGGETEAFF.

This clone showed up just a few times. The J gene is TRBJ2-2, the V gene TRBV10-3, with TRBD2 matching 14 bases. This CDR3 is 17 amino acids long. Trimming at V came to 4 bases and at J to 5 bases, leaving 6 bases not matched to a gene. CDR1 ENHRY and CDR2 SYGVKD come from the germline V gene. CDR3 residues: CAISVRLAGGRTGELFF. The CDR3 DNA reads TGTGCCATCAGTGTCCGACTAGCGGGAGGGCGAACCGGGGAGCTGTTTTTT.

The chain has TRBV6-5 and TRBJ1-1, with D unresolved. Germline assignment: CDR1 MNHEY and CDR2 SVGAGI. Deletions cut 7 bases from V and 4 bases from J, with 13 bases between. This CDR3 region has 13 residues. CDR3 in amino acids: CASTQVYGTEAFF. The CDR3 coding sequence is TGTGCCAGCACCCAGGTATATGGCACTGAAGCTTTCTTT.

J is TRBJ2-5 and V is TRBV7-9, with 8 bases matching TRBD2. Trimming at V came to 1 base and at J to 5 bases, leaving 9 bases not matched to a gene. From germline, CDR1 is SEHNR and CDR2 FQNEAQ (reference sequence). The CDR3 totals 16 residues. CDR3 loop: CASSLGGSGARETQYF. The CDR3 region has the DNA TGTGCCAGCAGCTTAGGAGGTAGCGGGGCCCGGGAGACCCAGTACTTC.

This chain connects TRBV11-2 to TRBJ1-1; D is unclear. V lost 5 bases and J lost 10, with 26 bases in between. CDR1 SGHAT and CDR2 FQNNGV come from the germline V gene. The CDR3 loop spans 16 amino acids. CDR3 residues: CASSLGRAGMVSPAFF. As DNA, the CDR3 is TGTGCCAGCAGCCTAGGGCGGGCTGGGATGGTGTCCCCAGCTTTCTTT.

CDR3 in amino acids: CASRMQGYSNQPQHF. CDR3 DNA sequence: TGTGCCAGCAGAATGCAGGGTTATAGCAATCAGCCCCAGCATTTT. This chain joins TRBV28 and TRBJ1-5, with D possibly matching TRBD1 (5 bases). The CDR3 contains 15 residues. Trimming stripped 6 bases from V and 0 bases from J, with 12 bases between. CDR1 is MDHEN, CDR2 SYDVKM, per germline.

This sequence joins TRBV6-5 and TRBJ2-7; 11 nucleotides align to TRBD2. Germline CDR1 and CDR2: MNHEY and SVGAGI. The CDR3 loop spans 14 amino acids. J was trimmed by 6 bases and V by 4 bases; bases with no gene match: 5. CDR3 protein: CASSFGLAGGEQYF. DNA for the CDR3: TGTGCCAGCAGTTTCGGACTAGCGGGCGGCGAGCAGTACTTC.